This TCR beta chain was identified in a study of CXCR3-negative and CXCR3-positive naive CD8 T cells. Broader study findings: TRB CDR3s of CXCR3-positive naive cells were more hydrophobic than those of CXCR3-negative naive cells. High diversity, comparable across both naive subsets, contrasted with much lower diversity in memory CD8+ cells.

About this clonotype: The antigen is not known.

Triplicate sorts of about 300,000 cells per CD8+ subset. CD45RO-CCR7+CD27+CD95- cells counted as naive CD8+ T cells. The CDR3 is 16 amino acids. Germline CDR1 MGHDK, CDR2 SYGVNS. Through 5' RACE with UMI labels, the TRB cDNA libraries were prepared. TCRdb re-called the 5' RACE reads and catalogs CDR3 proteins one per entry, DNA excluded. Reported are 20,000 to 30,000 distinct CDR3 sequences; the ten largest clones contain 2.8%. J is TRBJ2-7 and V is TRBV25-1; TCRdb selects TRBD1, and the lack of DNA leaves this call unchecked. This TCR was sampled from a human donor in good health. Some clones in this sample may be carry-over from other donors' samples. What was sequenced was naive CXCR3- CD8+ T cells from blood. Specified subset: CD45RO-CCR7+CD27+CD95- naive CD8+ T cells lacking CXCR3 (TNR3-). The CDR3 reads CASSRAGEFRDYEQYF.